This T cell receptor beta chain emerged from a study of T cell repertoires in cytomegalovirus infection. TCRdb itself ran the reads through MiXCR, one entry per CDR3 protein. The sample has fewer than 300,000 distinct CDR3 sequences; 25% are singletons. The CDR3 length is 15 residues. The germline V gene encodes CDR1 MNHEY and CDR2 SVGEGT. J lost 2 bases, V lost 6 bases, and 7 bases had no gene match. This clonotype was counted between two and nine times. This clonotype was obtained from a human donor in good health (CMV status not recorded). Some clones in this sample may be carry-over from other donors' samples. The genes are TRBV6-2 or TRBV6-3 and TRBJ2-3, with 8 bases lining up with TRBD1. The sequencing input was PBMCs. CDR3 region: CASRYGQGFTDTQYF. DNA of the CDR3: TGTGCCAGCAGATACGGACAGGGTTTCACAGATACGCAGTATTTT.